The 15 T cell receptor beta chains listed next were all sequenced from one sample in a study of PD-L1 blockade in urothelial cancer (dated by TCRdb to the late 2010s). Receptor amplification or capture employed the immunoSEQ multiplex PCR assay. In TCRdb, the immuneACCESS table is reduced to in-frame sequences with V and J assigned. These tables do not hold every clone; where another copy was compared, an unresolved V gene accounts for under half, and the others remain unexplained. The sample table lists about 48,000 clones, roughly 80% of them with a count of one. The ten biggest clones cover 8.8% of the sample. The time point label here, explained by the study, means: peripheral blood 6 weeks after treatment start. The source was PBMCs, collected around atezolizumab (anti-PD-L1) treatment. Every receptor here comes from a man aged 65-85 years with urothelial cancer.

The rearrangement uses TRBV19 and TRBJ2-2; weak D call: TRBD1 (5 bases). Germline CDR1 reads LNHDA; CDR2 reads SQIVND (reference sequence). The CDR3 covers 17 residues. V lost 5 bases to trimming and J lost 3 bases, with 19 bases between them. CDR3 region: CASSHTGPRSDTGELFF. Written as DNA, the CDR3 is TGTGCCAGTAGTCACACAGGCCCCCGATCCGACACCGGGGAGCTGTTTTTT.

The V gene is TRBV30, the J gene TRBJ2-7, with D hard to call. This CDR3 comprises 13 residues. V lost 2 bases and J lost 0, with 8 bases in between. The V gene's germline CDR1 is GTSNPN and CDR2 SVGIG (reference sequence). Here the CDR3 DNA reads TGTGCCTGGAGTCCAGGCCCCTCCTACGAGCAGTACTTC. The encoded protein is CAWSPGPSYEQYF.

The V call is TRBV9, the J call TRBJ2-7, with a possible D match to TRBD1 (7 bases). V lost 0 bases and J 4 bases, leaving 17 bases between the germline ends. In germline, CDR1 is SGDLS, CDR2 YYNGEE. The CDR3 is 16 amino acids. The CDR3 DNA reads TGTGCCAGCAGCGTAGACTCAGGGGGGCTCTCGTACGAGCAGTACTTC. Its translation: CASSVDSGGLSYEQYF.

The chain links TRBV7-2 to TRBJ1-1, with 8 bases matching TRBD1. CDR1 and CDR2 (germline): SGHTA, FQGNSA. The V gene end was trimmed by 5 bases and the J gene end by 5 bases; junction bases not matched to a gene: 4. The CDR3 contains 13 residues. This CDR3 is CASSVRGRTEAFF. The DNA for the CDR3 is TGTGCCAGCAGCGTCAGGGGGCGGACTGAAGCTTTCTTT.

The rearrangement joins TRBV5-1 to TRBJ2-3, with TRBD1 matching over 7 bases. Unmatched junction bases numbered 5, after V lost 2 bases and J lost 2 bases. CDR1 SGHRS and CDR2 YFSETQ come from the germline V gene. The CDR3 length is 15 residues. The CDR3 DNA follows: TGCGCCAGCAGCTTCCAAGACAGGGTCACAGATACGCAGTATTTT. This gives the protein CASSFQDRVTDTQYF.

V is TRBV7-3 and J is TRBJ2-5; 11 nucleotides match TRBD1. This CDR3 is 14 amino acids long. Germline CDR1 SGHTA, CDR2 FQGTGA. V shed 5 bases and J 3 bases; nucleotides not matched to a gene: 2. CDR3 protein: CASSRDRGEETQYF. Written as DNA, the CDR3 is TGTGCCAGCAGCCGGGACAGGGGGGAAGAGACCCAGTACTTC.

This clone was observed once. The gene calls are TRBV19 and TRBJ1-2, with D unresolved. Per germline, CDR1 LNHDA and CDR2 SQIVND (reference sequence). There are 16 residues in the CDR3. V was cut by 5 bases and J by 4 bases, with 20 bases left in between. The DNA of the CDR3 is TGTGCCAGTAGTGCCTCATCATCAGCGGCTCGCTATGGCTACACCTTC. Protein: CASSASSSAARYGYTF.

Written as DNA, the CDR3 is TGTGCCAGCAGCTTGCGGTATGGGAGCGGTGGAAACACCATATATTTT. Its protein is CASSLRYGSGGNTIYF. The chain carries TRBV5-6 and TRBJ1-3; no clear D. V was trimmed by 1 base and J by 3 bases, leaving 14 bases between them. Germline CDR1 and CDR2: SGHDT and YYEEEE. This CDR3 has 16 residues.

The rearrangement joins TRBV19 to TRBJ2-5; D perhaps matches TRBD1 (6 bases). Trimming left V 10 bases short and J 3 bases short, with 18 bases between. Germline CDR1 and CDR2: LNHDA and SQIVND (reference sequence). The CDR3 extends over 14 amino acids. In nucleotides, the CDR3 is TGTGCCACCCCAGGGGTTTCTCCGAAAGAGACCCAGTACTTC. Residues: CATPGVSPKETQYF. The variable domain in full, completed from reference TRBV19 and TRBJ2-5, reads DGGITQSPKYLFRKEGQNVTLSCEQNLNHDAMYWYRQDPGQGLRLIYYSQIVNDFQKGDIAEGYSVSREKKESFPLTVTSAQKNPTAFYLCATPGVSPKETQYFGPGTRLLVL.

The chain carries TRBV30 and TRBJ2-3; TRBD2 matches at 8 bases. The ends lost 4 bases at V and 5 bases at J; junction bases unmatched: 14. CDR1 is GTSNPN, CDR2 SVGIG, per germline (reference sequence). The CDR3 extends over 16 amino acids. CDR3 nucleotide sequence: TGTGCCTGGACCAAACCCCGCGGACTAGCAGGAGATACGCAGTATTTT. Translated, it gives CAWTKPRGLAGDTQYF.

In its sample, this clone was seen a few times. J is TRBJ2-5 and V is TRBV10-2; tentatively, D is TRBD2 (6 bases). V was pared by 8 bases and J by 0 bases, with 19 bases between. This CDR3 has 16 residues. Germline V gene sequence: CDR1 WSHSY, CDR2 SAAADI. CDR3 amino acids: CASRPRAGMYQETQYF. The DNA for the CDR3 is TGCGCCAGCCGCCCTAGGGCGGGAATGTACCAAGAGACCCAGTACTTC.

The rearrangement uses TRBV7-8 and TRBJ2-2; TRBD1 matches at 9 bases. The CDR3 runs to 15 residues. Germline CDR1 SGHVS, CDR2 FQNEAQ. The J segment lost 4 bases and the V segment lost 4 bases, leaving 4 bases of the junction unmatched. CDR3 residues: CASSYRGPSTGELFF. The CDR3 nucleotides are TGTGCCAGCAGCTACAGGGGGCCTAGCACCGGGGAGCTGTTTTTT.

This sequence joins TRBV6-1 and TRBJ2-7; 11 positions agree with TRBD2. Germline loops: CDR1 MNHNS, CDR2 SASEGT. The ends lost 9 bases at V and 3 bases at J; junction bases unmatched: 7. The CDR3 covers 14 residues. CDR3 DNA sequence: TGTGCCAGTCTACGAACTAGCGGGAGCTACGAGCAGTACTTC. Protein sequence: CASLRTSGSYEQYF.

This clone was seen just once. This chain connects TRBV30 to TRBJ2-5, with TRBD2 as a possible D gene (6 bases). The V end was cut by 0 bases, the J end by 4 bases, with 12 bases between. The germline CDR1 and CDR2 sequences are GTSNPN and SVGIG (reference sequence). The CDR3 runs 14 residues. CDR3 protein: CAWSVGLEGETQYF. The CDR3 nucleotides are TGTGCCTGGAGTGTCGGATTGGAGGGAGAGACCCAGTACTTC.

The rearrangement joins TRBV4-1 to TRBJ1-5; a weak D match, TRBD1 (5 bases). Germline CDR1 reads MGHRA; CDR2 reads YSYEKL. This CDR3 spans 15 amino acids. The ends were cut back, 3 bases at V and 6 bases at J, with 15 bases in the middle. In DNA, the CDR3 is TGCGCCAGCAGCCAGGACCGCAGGGAGGGTCAGCCCCAGCATTTT. Protein sequence: CASSQDRREGQPQHF.